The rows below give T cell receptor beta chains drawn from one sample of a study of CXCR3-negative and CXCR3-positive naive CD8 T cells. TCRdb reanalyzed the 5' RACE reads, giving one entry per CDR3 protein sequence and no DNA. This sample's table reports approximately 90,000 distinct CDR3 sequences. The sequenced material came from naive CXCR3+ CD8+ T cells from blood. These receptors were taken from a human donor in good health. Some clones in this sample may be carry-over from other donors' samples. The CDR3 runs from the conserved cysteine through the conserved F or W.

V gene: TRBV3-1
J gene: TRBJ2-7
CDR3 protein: CASSLPDRGLYEQYF

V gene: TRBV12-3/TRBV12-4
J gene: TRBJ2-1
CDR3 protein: CASSFSHANEQFF

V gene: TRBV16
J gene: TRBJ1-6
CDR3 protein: CASSPGQGFILHF

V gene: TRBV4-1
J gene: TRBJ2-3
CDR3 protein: CASSQAEVSSTDTQYF

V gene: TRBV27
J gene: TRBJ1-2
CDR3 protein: CASSGGATDGYTF

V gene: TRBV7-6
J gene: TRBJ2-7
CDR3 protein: CASSSAASGSSYEQYF

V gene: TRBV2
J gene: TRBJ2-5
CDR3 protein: CASSDRDRAQETQYF

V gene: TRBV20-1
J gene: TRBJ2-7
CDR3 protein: CSARTVWGSYEQYF

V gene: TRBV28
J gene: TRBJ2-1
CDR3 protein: CASSLSRSVVQFF

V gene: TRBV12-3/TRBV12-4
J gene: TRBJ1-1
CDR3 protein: CASSPGQGRMSTEAFF

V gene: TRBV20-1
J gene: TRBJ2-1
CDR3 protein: CSAPGLAGSPNEQFF

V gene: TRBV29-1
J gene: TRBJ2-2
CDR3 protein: CSVEDRSRGRYTGELFF

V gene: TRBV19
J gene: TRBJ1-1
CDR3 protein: CASRSPGSGNTEAFF

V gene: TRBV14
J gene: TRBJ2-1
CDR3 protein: CASSGLRNEQFF

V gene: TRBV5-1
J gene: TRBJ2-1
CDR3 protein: CASRTGGQGYNEQFF

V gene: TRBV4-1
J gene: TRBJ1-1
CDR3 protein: CASSPGGTTEAFF

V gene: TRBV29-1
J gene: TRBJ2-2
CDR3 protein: CSAPGGTGELFF

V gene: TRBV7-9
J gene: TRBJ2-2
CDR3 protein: CASSLMRTTSTGELFF

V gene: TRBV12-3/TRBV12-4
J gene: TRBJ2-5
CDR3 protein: CASSPSGAQETQYF

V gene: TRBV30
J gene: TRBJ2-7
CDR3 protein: CAWSDTDIHYEQYF

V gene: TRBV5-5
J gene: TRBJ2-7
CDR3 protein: CASTRGDEQYF

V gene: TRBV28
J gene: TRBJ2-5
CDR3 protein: CASSSDEEYQETQYF

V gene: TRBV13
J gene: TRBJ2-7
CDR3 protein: CASIEGGQSYEQYF

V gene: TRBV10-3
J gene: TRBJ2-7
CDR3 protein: CAISESDTPSYEQYF

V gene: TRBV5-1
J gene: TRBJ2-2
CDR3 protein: CASSHPGGGGELFF

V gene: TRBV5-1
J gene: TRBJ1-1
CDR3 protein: CASSLVRQSNTEAFF

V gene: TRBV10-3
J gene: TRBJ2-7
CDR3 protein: CAIRRGPYGVTDQYEQYF

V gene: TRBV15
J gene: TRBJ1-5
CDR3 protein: CATSPGQGGQPQHF

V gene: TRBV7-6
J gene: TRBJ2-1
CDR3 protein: CASMEENNEQFF

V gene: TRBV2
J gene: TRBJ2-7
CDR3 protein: CASSEALQGSYEQYF

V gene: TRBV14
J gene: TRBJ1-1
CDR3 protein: CASSQQGTPNTEAFF

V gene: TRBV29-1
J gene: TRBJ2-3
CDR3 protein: CSVDKESSTDTQYF

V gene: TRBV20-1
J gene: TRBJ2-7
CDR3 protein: CSALRDPSYEQYF

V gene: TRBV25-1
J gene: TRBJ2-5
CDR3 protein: CASSEYLPGRETQYF

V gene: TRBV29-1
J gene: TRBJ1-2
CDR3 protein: CSVDSGQGYGYTF

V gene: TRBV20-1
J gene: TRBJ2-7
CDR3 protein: CCARDSDRGPADEQYF

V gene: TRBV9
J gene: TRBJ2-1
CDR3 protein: CASEGPVAEQFF

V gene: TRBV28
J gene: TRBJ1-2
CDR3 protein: CASSQPGQGALSYGYTF

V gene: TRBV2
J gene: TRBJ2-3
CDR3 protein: CASATSGSTDTQYF

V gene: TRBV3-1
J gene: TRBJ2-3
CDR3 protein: CASSQAKDGRDTQYF

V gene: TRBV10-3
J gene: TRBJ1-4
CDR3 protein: CAAHRGLGEKLFF

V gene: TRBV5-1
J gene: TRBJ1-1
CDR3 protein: CASSTMNTEAFF

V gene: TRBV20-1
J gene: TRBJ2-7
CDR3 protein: CSARDQVTPYEQYF

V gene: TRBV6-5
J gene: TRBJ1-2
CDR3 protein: CASSLTRGTGINYGYTF

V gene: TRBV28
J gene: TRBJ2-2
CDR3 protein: CASSLPQGSPTVGELFF

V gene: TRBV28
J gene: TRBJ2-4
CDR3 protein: CASNRRENIQYF

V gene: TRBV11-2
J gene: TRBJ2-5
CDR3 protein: CASSPRGRDEETQYF

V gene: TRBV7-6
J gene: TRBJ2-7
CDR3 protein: CASSRLSAEGGPPYNEQYF